Following are 30 T cell receptor beta chains from one sample sequenced in a study of response to subunit inactivated influenza vaccine. One entry per CDR3 protein results from TCRdb running MiXCR on the RT-PCR reads. The repertoire holds approximately 490,000 distinct CDR3 sequences, approximately 7.2% seen once, with around 12% in the top ten. The material was PBMCs from blood, obtained around 25 months after vaccination. The receptors derive from a man between 50 and 75 years old who received an inactivated influenza vaccine.

The rearrangement uses TRBV20-1 and TRBJ2-2; D is undetermined. V lost 4 bases and J lost 0, with 6 bases in between. This CDR3 has 13 amino acids. Germline CDR1 DFQATT, CDR2 SNEGSKA (reference sequence). The CDR3: CSAKTANTGELFF. The CDR3 region has the DNA TGCAGTGCTAAGACGGCGAACACCGGGGAGCTGTTTTTT.

The chain links TRBV3-1 to TRBJ1-6, with 10 bases matching TRBD1. The CDR3 has 15 amino acids. J was trimmed by 10 bases and V by 5 bases; bases with no gene match: 8. The germline gives CDR1 LGHDT, CDR2 YNNKEL (reference sequence). The CDR3 loop is CASSAGTGEFSPLHF. Written as DNA, the CDR3 is TGTGCCAGCAGCGCCGGGACAGGGGAGTTCTCACCCCTCCACTTT.

In DNA, the CDR3 is TGTGCCAGCAGCTTAGAATTTGGTGTGCACACTGAAGCTTTCTTT. It specifies CASSLEFGVHTEAFF. The chain carries TRBV7-8 and TRBJ1-1, with D hard to call. CDR1 and CDR2 from the germline V gene are SGHVS and FQNEAQ. The CDR3 length is 15 residues. Trimming cost V 1 base and J 3 bases, with 12 bases left between them.

Many counts were recorded for this clonotype. The chain is built from TRBV3-1 and TRBJ1-1, with a possible D match to TRBD1 (6 bases). Germline V gene lookup returns CDR1 LGHDT and CDR2 YNNKEL (reference sequence). V was shortened by 1 base and J by 4 bases, with 13 bases between the two germline ends. The CDR3 has 15 amino acids. CDR3: CASSQGTGPGTEAFF. In DNA, the CDR3 is TGTGCCAGCAGCCAAGGAACAGGGCCGGGCACTGAAGCTTTCTTT.

The chain joins TRBV6-2 or TRBV6-3 to TRBJ2-7; 8 nucleotides align to TRBD1. The V gene's germline CDR1 is MNHEY and CDR2 SVGEGT. The CDR3 spans 14 residues. Unmatched junction bases numbered 7, after V lost 6 bases and J lost 3 bases. CDR3 residues: CASRTTGDLYEQYF. The CDR3 nucleotides are TGTGCCAGCAGAACGACAGGGGACCTCTACGAGCAGTACTTC.

This clonotype occurred many times. V is TRBV5-1 and J is TRBJ1-2; TRBD1 is a possible D gene (5 bases). The germline V gene encodes CDR1 SGHRS and CDR2 YFSETQ. The CDR3 is 13 amino acids. V was shortened by 4 bases and J by 8 bases, with 15 bases between the two germline ends. The CDR3: CASSPLTGQGYTF. The CDR3 DNA reads TGCGCCAGCAGCCCACTGACTGGACAAGGCTACACCTTC. Supplemented by reference TRBV5-1 and TRBJ1-2, the full variable domain reads KAGVTQTPRYLIKTRGQQVTLSCSPISGHRSVSWYQQTPGQGLQFLFEYFSETQRNKGNFPGRFSGRQFSNSRSEMNVSTLELGDSALYLCASSPLTGQGYTFGSGTRLTVV.

This clonotype was picked up a small number of times. The chain employs TRBV4-3 and TRBJ2-5; TRBD1 aligns across 9 bases. J gave up 5 bases and V 1 base, and 8 bases lay outside the gene matches. The germline CDR1 and CDR2 sequences are LGHNA and YSLEER. The CDR3 runs 16 residues. Here the CDR3 reads CASSQGRLQGAETQYF. CDR3 DNA: TGCGCCAGCAGCCAAGGTCGGTTACAGGGGGCGGAGACCCAGTACTTC.

J is TRBJ2-3 and V is TRBV20-1; D unclear. Trimming pared 3 bases from V and 2 bases from J, leaving 12 bases between. Germline loops: CDR1 DFQATT, CDR2 SNEGSKA (reference sequence). The CDR3 consists of 14 residues. The CDR3 nucleotides are TGCAGTGCTAGTATTGGCGGAACCACAGATACGCAGTATTTT. Translating gives CSASIGGTTDTQYF.

This clonotype was detected only a few times. At one of its ends the junction is not consistent with the germline gene, which may arise from a read error. The V gene is TRBV3-1, the J gene TRBJ2-7, with TRBD1 matching 9 bases. Looked up from germline, CDR1 is LGHDT and CDR2 is YNNKEL (reference sequence). This CDR3 is 15 amino acids long. CDR3 sequence: CASSYRQGVSHEQYF. The DNA for the CDR3 is TGTGCCAGCAGCTACAGACAGGGGGTCTCCCACGAGCAGTACTTC.

This clonotype has more than one count but fewer than ten. V is TRBV24-1 and J is TRBJ2-1; D gene unclear. Between the trimmed V and J ends, which lost 0 bases and 5 bases, there was a span of 4 bases. CDR1 KGHDR and CDR2 SFDVKD come from the germline V gene. The CDR3 is made up of 13 amino acids. CDR3 sequence reads: CATSDLPNNEQFF. The CDR3 DNA sequence: TGTGCCACCAGTGATTTGCCCAACAATGAGCAGTTCTTC.

The gene calls are TRBV20-1 and TRBJ2-5; 7 bases match TRBD1. Germline V gene sequence: CDR1 DFQATT, CDR2 SNEGSKA (reference sequence). CDR3 length: 14 amino acids. V shed 2 bases and J 13 bases; nucleotides not matched to a gene: 16. The CDR3 here is CSARSGAARDRGYF. For the CDR3, the DNA is TGCAGTGCTAGATCTGGGGCAGCCCGGGACAGAGGGTACTTC.

The chain employs TRBV6-1 and TRBJ2-2; either TRBD1 or TRBD2 may supply D (5 bases each). This CDR3 has 13 amino acids. Germline values: CDR1 MNHNS, CDR2 SASEGT. Trimming left V 3 bases short and J 5 bases short, with 7 bases between. The CDR3 reads CASSDEGTGELFF. For the CDR3, the DNA is TGTGCCAGCAGTGACGAGGGGACCGGGGAGCTGTTTTTT.

This clonotype showed up just a few times. The V and J genes are TRBV7-8 and TRBJ2-1; TRBD2 matches at 12 bases. The germline V gene encodes CDR1 SGHVS and CDR2 FQNEAQ. The CDR3 contains 15 residues. V was pared by 3 bases and J by 7 bases, with 4 bases of the junction left unmatched. The CDR3 region has the DNA TGTGCCAGCAGCTTCGGACTAGCGGGAACTAATGAGCAGTTCTTC. As protein: CASSFGLAGTNEQFF.

This clonotype was recorded at least ten times. V usage is TRBV12-3 or TRBV12-4 and J usage is TRBJ2-5, with D unresolved. This CDR3 contains 13 residues. V was cut by 5 bases and J by 5 bases, with 12 bases left in between. CDR3 region: CASSTSDRETQYF. The CDR3 nucleotides are TGTGCCAGCAGTACCTCGGACCGGGAGACCCAGTACTTC.

V and J are TRBV4-3 and TRBJ2-3; 9 nucleotides line up with TRBD1. Trimming at V came to 4 bases and at J to 5 bases, leaving 7 bases not matched to a gene. The CDR3 sequence is 15 residues long. Germline CDR1 is LGHNA and CDR2 is YSLEER. The CDR3 loop is CASSPNPGQGDTQYF. The DNA for the CDR3 is TGCGCCAGCAGCCCTAATCCGGGACAGGGAGATACGCAGTATTTT.

This clonotype was found a few times. The CDR3 coding sequence is TGTGCCAGCAGTTTGTCGGGGGGCTATACGCAGTATTTT. Protein product: CASSLSGGYTQYF. The chain employs TRBV28 and TRBJ2-3; maybe TRBD2 (7 bases). The germline gives CDR1 MDHEN, CDR2 SYDVKM. This CDR3 has 13 amino acids. Trimming pared 3 bases from V and 7 bases from J, leaving 11 bases between.

CDR3 region: CASSLGPAGVQETQYF. DNA for the CDR3: TGTGCCAGCAGCTTAGGACCAGCGGGAGTGCAAGAGACCCAGTACTTC. The chain combines TRBV7-9 with TRBJ2-5, with TRBD2 matching 8 bases. Losses at the gene ends were 1 base for V and 2 bases for J; bases not matched to a gene: 6. The CDR3 is 16 residues long. CDR1 and CDR2 (germline): SEHNR, FQNEAQ (reference sequence).

J is TRBJ2-7 and V is TRBV21-1. TRBV21-1 is tagged as a pseudogene. There are 15 residues in the CDR3. The CDR3 DNA follows: TGTGCCAGCAGCAAAAAAGCGCATGTCAAGAACGAGCAGTACTTC. Protein: CASSKKAHVKNEQYF.

This clonotype has just a few counts. The gene calls are TRBV10-3 and TRBJ2-2; a possible D gene is TRBD2 (6 bases). Germline CDR1 ENHRY, CDR2 SYGVKD. The CDR3 contains 15 residues. Trimming removed 6 bases at V and 6 bases at J, with 17 bases between. CDR3 DNA: TGTGCCATCAGAGAGATGAACGGGGAGGCCGGGGAGCTGTTTTTT. It yields the protein CAIREMNGEAGELFF.

This clonotype was seen more than once but under ten times. The CDR3 region is CSARDNTATNEKLFF. As DNA, the CDR3 is TGCAGTGCTAGAGACAATACCGCAACTAATGAAAAACTGTTTTTT. The chain employs TRBV20-1 and TRBJ1-4, with no clear D. The CDR3 covers 15 residues. V lost 0 bases to trimming and J lost 0 bases, with 8 bases between them. The V gene's germline CDR1 is DFQATT and CDR2 SNEGSKA (reference sequence).

This clonotype was counted a few times. The chain links TRBV3-1 to TRBJ2-5; no clear D gene. Trimming stripped 0 bases from V and 10 bases from J, with 6 bases between. The germline V gene encodes CDR1 LGHDT and CDR2 YNNKEL (reference sequence). The CDR3 consists of 11 residues. CDR3 loop: CASSQERNQYF. In nucleotides, the CDR3 is TGTGCCAGCAGCCAAGAGAGGAACCAGTACTTC.

The genes are TRBV20-1 and TRBJ2-2, with D possibly being TRBD1 (6 bases). This CDR3 spans 14 amino acids. Per germline, CDR1 DFQATT and CDR2 SNEGSKA (reference sequence). V lost 4 bases and J 1 base, leaving 10 bases between the germline ends. This CDR3 is CSAMGHKNTGELFF. The CDR3 nucleotides are TGCAGTGCTATGGGACATAAGAACACCGGGGAGCTGTTTTTT.

The chain combines TRBV11-1 with TRBJ1-6; possible D gene TRBD1, 6 bases. The CDR3 is 16 amino acids. Germline V CDR1 and CDR2: SGHAT, FQDESV (reference sequence). V was cut by 5 bases and J by 9 bases, with 20 bases left in between. CDR3 bases: TGTGCCAGCAGCCCCACCGGGACACTTTTCGGTTCACCCCTCCACTTT. Its translation is CASSPTGTLFGSPLHF.

The chain employs TRBV6-2 or TRBV6-3 and TRBJ1-1; 7 bases line up with TRBD1. The V segment lost 0 bases and the J segment 4 bases; nucleotides outside the gene matches: 5. CDR3 length equals 15 residues. Germline V gene data show CDR1 as MNHEY and CDR2 as SVGEGT. The CDR3 here is CASSYSTGRGTEAFF. The CDR3 nucleotides read TGTGCCAGCAGTTACTCGACAGGGAGAGGCACTGAAGCTTTCTTT.

The chain employs TRBV7-9 and TRBJ2-7; 10 positions agree with TRBD1. The trim removed 1 base at V and 2 bases at J, leaving 8 bases unmatched. Germline CDR1 SEHNR, CDR2 FQNEAQ (reference sequence). The CDR3 is 17 amino acids. CDR3 sequence reads: CASSLDGDGTGAYEQYF. In DNA, the CDR3 is TGTGCCAGCAGCTTAGATGGCGACGGGACAGGGGCCTACGAGCAGTACTTC.

This chain uses TRBV12-3 or TRBV12-4 with TRBJ1-2; 7 bases align to TRBD1. The CDR3 consists of 14 residues. The J segment lost 4 bases and the V segment lost 5 bases, leaving 7 bases of the junction unmatched. The DNA for the CDR3 is TGTGCCAGCAGTCCCACGGGACAGACCTATGGCTACACCTTC. This codes for CASSPTGQTYGYTF.

This clonotype was observed at least ten times. The chain uses TRBV12-5 and TRBJ2-2; D ambiguous. The V gene lost 0 bases and the J gene lost 3 bases, with 8 bases spanning the gap. Looked up from germline, CDR1 is LGHNT and CDR2 is FRNRAP. CDR3 size: 15 residues. CDR3: CASGLVPEDTGELFF. CDR3 bases: TGTGCTAGTGGTTTGGTACCAGAGGACACCGGGGAGCTGTTTTTT.

This clonotype was picked up many times. This chain connects TRBV5-1 to TRBJ1-1, with D tentatively TRBD1 (6 bases). Germline CDR1 reads SGHRS; CDR2 reads YFSETQ. V dropped 4 bases and J dropped 0 bases, with 10 bases sitting between them. This CDR3 is 14 amino acids long. CDR3 loop: CASSAGTLNTEAFF. The CDR3 region has the DNA TGCGCCAGCAGCGCCGGGACATTGAACACTGAAGCTTTCTTT.

This chain uses TRBV19 with TRBJ2-3; D possibly corresponds to TRBD1 (5 bases). Trimming took off 6 bases at V and 8 bases at J, with 12 bases between the two ends. This CDR3 contains 12 residues. Germline CDR1 LNHDA, CDR2 SQIVND (reference sequence). The DNA of the CDR3 is TGTGCCAGTAGCCATCAGGGTGGTACGCAGTATTTT. The encoded protein is CASSHQGGTQYF.

V gene TRBV9 combines with J gene TRBJ2-1; no clear D gene. Germline V gene lookup returns CDR1 SGDLS and CDR2 YYNGEE. Trimming shortened V by 4 bases and J by 6 bases, and 8 bases separated the two germline ends. This CDR3 has 12 residues. This chain's CDR3 is CASSTHVNEQFF. The CDR3 coding sequence is TGTGCCAGCAGCACGCACGTCAATGAGCAGTTCTTC. Variable domain in full (rest from reference TRBV9 and TRBJ2-1): DSGVTQTPKHLITATGQRVTLRCSPRSGDLSVYWYQQSLDQGLQFLIQYYNGEERAKGNILERFSAQQFPDLHSELNLSSLELGDSALYFCASSTHVNEQFFGPGTRLTVL.